This paragraph reports one TCR beta chain. Its antigen remains unknown. These data come from a study of OX40 agonist ivuxolimab in advanced cancers. Overall study context: The treatment was a fully human IgG2 OX40 agonist, ivuxolimab. Partial responses occurred in three patients (one hepatocellular carcinoma, two cutaneous melanoma).

From germline, CDR1 is MDHEN and CDR2 SYDVKM. The length of the CDR3 is 13 residues. V lost 5 bases, J lost 3 bases, and 10 bases lay in between. Broader study findings: With doses of 0.1 to 3.0 mg/kg, CD4+ and CD8+ blood T cells had undergone clonal expansion by week 6.

Excluded were patients having autoimmune disease history or systemic immunosuppression. The assay was immunoSEQ multiplex PCR, and TCRdb's table has in-frame clones only and misses some. The profile shows around 57,000 clones, roughly 90% of them singletons. The sample here was CD4+ or CD8+ T cells sorted from blood, taken in a trial of the OX40 agonist ivuxolimab. The sequence derives from an adult with an advanced solid tumor such as melanoma, head and neck, liver or kidney cancer. The V call is TRBV28, the J call TRBJ1-1; unclear D gene. The DNA for the CDR3 is TGTGCCAGCAGTCGGACCTCCTACACTGAAGCTTTCTTT. Translated: CASSRTSYTEAFF. The complete variable domain, with remaining parts taken from reference TRBV28 and TRBJ1-1, reads DVKVTQSSRYLVKRTGEKVFLECVQDMDHENMFWYRQDPGLGLRLIYFSYDVKMKEKGDIPEGYSVSREKKERFSLILESASTNQTSMYLCASSRTSYTEAFFGQGTRLTVV.